The rows below give T cell receptor beta chains drawn from one sample of a study of shared clonotypes between healthy human individuals. Sequenced by immunoSEQ multiplex PCR; TCRdb stores in-frame clones only, minus some. This sample has roughly 2.2 million clones, with more than 85% found just once. Sequences were obtained from naive CD4+ T cells from PBMCs. The receptors originated from a man between 18 and 35 years old in good health. Some clones in this sample may be carry-over from other donors' samples. The conserved cysteine and the conserved F or W are not part of the CDR3 here. The D gene is left open where the match is weak.

V,D,J,CDR3
TRBV11-2,-,TRBJ2-5,ASSLLRGATQY
TRBV5-1,-,TRBJ2-1,ASSLDPSNEQF
TRBV5-1,-,TRBJ2-4,ASSLTPGLENIQY
TRBV28,TRBD2,TRBJ2-7,ASSASSGTYEQY
TRBV5-1,TRBD2,TRBJ2-7,ASSLGVAGTYEQY
TRBV5-4,-,TRBJ1-1,ASSSPTDGNTEAF
TRBV19,TRBD2,TRBJ2-2,ASRPRLATGELF
TRBV9,-,TRBJ2-2,ASSAVARGYTGELF
TRBV19,-,TRBJ2-2,ASSTPGRKSNTGELF
TRBV5-4,-,TRBJ2-3,ASSLEAERADTQY
TRBV10-3,TRBD2,TRBJ2-1,AISREGDEQF
TRBV28,TRBD1,TRBJ2-5,ASGFRTGTQETQY
TRBV19,-,TRBJ2-3,ASSTSRDTQY
TRBV2,-,TRBJ2-1,ASSPTSSYNEQF
TRBV9,-,TRBJ1-1,ASSSRPNTEAF
TRBV5-4,-,TRBJ2-1,ASSRGVNEQF
TRBV29-1,-,TRBJ1-1,SVLRNTEAF
TRBV14,-,TRBJ1-2,ASSQGPLYT
TRBV19,-,TRBJ2-7,ASSQERYYEQY
TRBV9,-,TRBJ2-2,ASSVSDWGAAQPGELF
TRBV11-2,TRBD1,TRBJ1-1,ASSLVRGVPEAF
TRBV27,-,TRBJ2-7,ASGRDISYEQY
TRBV2,TRBD1,TRBJ1-2,ASRAAPGQTNFFYGYT
TRBV18,TRBD1,TRBJ1-2,ASSPDRGTMAGYT
TRBV5-1,-,TRBJ2-7,ASSWLQGASGSRSYEQY
TRBV9,TRBD2,TRBJ2-3,ASSGGTSGSRDTQY
TRBV6-6,-,TRBJ2-4,ASSSGRAKNIQY
TRBV28,-,TRBJ1-4,ASHMGGPNEKLF
TRBV7-7,TRBD2,TRBJ2-1,ASSRSGSSRDEQF
TRBV30,TRBD1,TRBJ1-1,AWSPSRTGYMNTEAF
TRBV4-2,-,TRBJ1-2,ASSQDSRSDWGYT
TRBV5-1,-,TRBJ2-7,ASSFSRSSYEQY
TRBV4-1,-,TRBJ1-3,ASSQDGGTGDTIY
TRBV7-2,TRBD2,TRBJ2-1,ASSLVAGVYNEQF
TRBV4-1,-,TRBJ2-5,ASSQDTSRETQY
TRBV27,TRBD1,TRBJ1-1,ASSLRQGNTEAF
TRBV7-2,-,TRBJ2-1,ASSLINNEQF
TRBV30,-,TRBJ1-4,AWSVVQAEKLF
TRBV7-3,TRBD1,TRBJ2-2,ASASGGANTGELF
TRBV19,-,TRBJ2-2,ASCRPGPGELF
TRBV4-1,-,TRBJ2-3,ASSQTEATDTQY
TRBV6-6,-,TRBJ2-2,ASRPQGRDTGELF
TRBV6-5,-,TRBJ2-5,ASSYSGLEY
TRBV18,TRBD2,TRBJ2-1,ASSPPGLAGYEQF
TRBV6-6,-,TRBJ2-1,ASSYSGTNSNEQF
TRBV2,TRBD1,TRBJ1-4,ASSLQGVTNEKLF
TRBV28,-,TRBJ2-5,ASSPLGGRGETQY
TRBV28,-,TRBJ2-5,ASSFSRGQETQY
TRBV18,-,TRBJ2-5,ASSPGAGETQY
TRBV5-1,TRBD1,TRBJ1-2,ASSSGQVPYGYT
TRBV6-5,-,TRBJ2-7,ASSPQTGPYEQY
TRBV28,TRBD1,TRBJ1-4,ASSAGGRYEKLF
TRBV6-7,-,TRBJ2-7,ASRSGTLGEQY
TRBV21-1,-,TRBJ1-1,ASSKAQEAF
TRBV27,-,TRBJ1-2,ASGPHGRQYGYT
TRBV28,TRBD2,TRBJ2-1,ASSSRLAGSYNEQF
TRBV28,-,TRBJ1-2,ASSLGPAYGYT